This TCR beta chain comes out of a study of blood T cell repertoires in COVID-19. In the authors' workflow: Amplification of reference gene primers was used by the study to estimate nucleated cell counts. Some clones are missing from TCRdb's copy, which holds only in-frame ones; the method was immunoSEQ multiplex PCR. V and J calls and clone size follow that table, whereas D and trimming were derived from the DNA. The repertoire consists of some 200,000 clones, with 65% to 90% occurring once and the leading ten covering 8.9%. V dropped 1 base and J dropped 5; count of bases not matched to a gene: 7. The CDR3 is made up of 16 amino acids. Looked up from germline, CDR1 is SGHTA and CDR2 is FQGNSA.

Sequencing input: PBMCs or T cells enriched from blood (not recorded which). This TCR was sampled from a woman aged 45-65 years with acute COVID-19. The chain employs TRBV7-2 and TRBJ2-3, with TRBD2 identical over 9 bases. CDR3 DNA: TGTGCCAGCAGCTTAGATCAAGCGGGGGGTGTAGATACGCAGTATTTT. The encoded protein is CASSLDQAGGVDTQYF.